The 28 T cell receptor beta chains presented below share a single source sample, sequenced in a study of blood T cell repertoires in COVID-19. Some clones are missing from TCRdb's copy, which holds only in-frame ones; the method was immunoSEQ multiplex PCR. This sample yields around 100,000 clones, of which approximately 80% are seen a single time; about 12% belongs to the top ten. The sample was peripheral blood. Source of these receptors: a woman between 70 and 85 years old with acute or convalescent COVID-19.

The chain links TRBV6-5 to TRBJ1-2, with unresolved D. V lost 4 bases and J lost 2, with 8 bases in between. The germline V gene encodes CDR1 MNHEY and CDR2 SVGAGI. The CDR3 is 13 amino acids. The CDR3 bases are TGTGCCAGCAGTTCTTCAGGAAACTATGGCTACACCTTC. Translating gives CASSSSGNYGYTF.

The chain links TRBV5-1 to TRBJ1-6, with a weak D call TRBD1 (5 bases). Germline V CDR1 and CDR2: SGHRS, YFSETQ. This CDR3 region has 14 residues. Trimming cost V 1 base and J 10 bases, with 12 bases left between them. CDR3 sequence (DNA): TGCGCCAGCAGCTTGAAAGACAGCGAATCACCCCTCCACTTT. This encodes CASSLKDSESPLHF.

The V and J genes are TRBV24-1 and TRBJ2-3; a weak D match, TRBD2 (6 bases). Trimming took off 4 bases at V and 0 bases at J, with 10 bases between the two ends. CDR1 and CDR2 from the germline V gene are KGHDR and SFDVKD. CDR3 length equals 15 residues. CDR3 in amino acids: CATSDPGTSTDTQYF. The DNA of the CDR3 is TGTGCCACCAGTGACCCCGGGACTAGCACAGATACGCAGTATTTT.

The CDR3 sequence: CASSPQEHYGYTF. As DNA, the CDR3 is TGTGCCAGCAGCCCTCAAGAGCACTATGGCTACACCTTC. This chain connects TRBV11-2 to TRBJ1-2, with D unclear. Germline loops: CDR1 SGHAT, CDR2 FQNNGV. V lost 5 bases and J lost 3, with 10 bases in between. This CDR3 comprises 13 residues.

The chain has TRBV5-1 and TRBJ2-7; maybe TRBD1 (5 bases). The germline V gene has CDR1 SGHRS and CDR2 YFSETQ. Trimming cost V 2 bases and J 5 bases, with 5 bases left between them. CDR3 length equals 11 residues. For the CDR3, the DNA is TGCGCCAGCAGCTTCAGGGACGAGCAGTACTTC. This sequence encodes CASSFRDEQYF.

V gene TRBV10-3 combines with J gene TRBJ2-7, with D possibly matching TRBD2 (6 bases). The CDR3 length is 13 residues. CDR1 is ENHRY and CDR2 is SYGVKD in the germline V gene. V gave up 4 bases and J gave up 6 bases, with 13 bases separating them. The CDR3 here is CAISGGDVGEQYF. For the CDR3, the DNA is TGTGCCATCAGTGGGGGGGATGTAGGCGAGCAGTACTTC.

The chain carries TRBV10-1 and TRBJ2-7; D is undetermined. The CDR3 extends over 16 amino acids. With 0 bases removed from V and 0 bases from J, the gap between germline ends came to 12 bases. Germline V CDR1 and CDR2: WNHNN, SYGVQD (reference sequence). The CDR3 here is CASSESTERSSYEQYV. The CDR3 region has the DNA TGCGCCAGCAGTGAGTCGACCGAACGGAGCTCCTACGAGCAGTACGTC.

The V call is TRBV10-1, the J call TRBJ1-6; D is perhaps TRBD1 (5 bases). The CDR3 extends over 14 amino acids. Germline CDR1 WNHNN, CDR2 SYGVQD (reference sequence). V was shortened by 1 base and J by 6 bases, with 7 bases between the two germline ends. The chain's CDR3 is CASSEFDSNSPLHF. CDR3 in DNA: TGCGCCAGCAGTGAGTTTGACAGTAATTCACCCCTCCACTTT.

This clone appeared a few times. The rearrangement joins TRBV12-3 or TRBV12-4 to TRBJ2-5, with D hard to call. Trimming pared 5 bases from V and 5 bases from J, leaving 12 bases between. The CDR3 length is 13 residues. The CDR3 region is CASSLDLRETQYF. The CDR3 DNA reads as TGTGCCAGCAGTCTAGACCTACGGGAGACCCAGTACTTC.

This chain uses TRBV7-9 with TRBJ1-3; 7 bases align to TRBD1. V gave up 4 bases and J gave up 8 bases; unmatched junction bases: 8. Germline CDR1 is SEHNR and CDR2 is FQNEAQ (reference sequence). There are 14 residues in the CDR3. CDR3 amino acids: CASSSRQGGDTIYF. CDR3 nucleotides: TGTGCCAGCAGCTCGAGACAGGGTGGGGACACCATATATTTT.

This chain links TRBV30 with TRBJ1-2; D gene unclear. Germline CDR1 GTSNPN, CDR2 SVGIG (reference sequence). The CDR3 sequence is 11 residues long. V dropped 5 bases and J dropped 9 bases, with 13 bases sitting between them. The CDR3 protein is CAWVTHPRYTF. As DNA, the CDR3 is TGTGCCTGGGTCACTCACCCCCGCTACACCTTC. The full variable domain, in which reference TRBV30 and TRBJ1-2 provide the parts outside the CDR3, is SQTIHQWPATLVQPVGSPLSLECTVEGTSNPNLYWYRQAAGRGLQLLFYSVGIGQISSEVPQNLSASRPQDRQFILSSKKLLLSDSGFYLCAWVTHPRYTFGSGTRLTVV.

J is TRBJ2-7 and V is TRBV23-1, with TRBD1 matching 10 bases. TRBV23-1 is marked as an open reading frame, function uncertain. V gave up 7 bases and J gave up 2 bases; unmatched junction bases: 11. The CDR3 sequence is 16 residues long. The CDR3 DNA reads as TGCGCCAGCACCTCCCCGGGACAGGGGCATCCCTACGAGCAGTACGTC. Translating it yields CASTSPGQGHPYEQYV.

The chain combines TRBV19 with TRBJ1-4; TRBD1 agrees at 9 bases. V shed 6 bases, J shed 3 bases, and the junction held 5 bases outside the gene matches. Germline V gene lookup returns CDR1 LNHDA and CDR2 SQIVND (reference sequence). This CDR3 comprises 15 residues. The CDR3 loop reads CASRQGAHSNEKLFF. CDR3 DNA: TGTGCCAGTAGACAGGGGGCGCATTCTAATGAAAAACTGTTTTTT. The full variable domain, in which reference TRBV19 and TRBJ1-4 provide the parts outside the CDR3, is DGGITQSPKYLFRKEGQNVTLSCEQNLNHDAMYWYRQDPGQGLRLIYYSQIVNDFQKGDIAEGYSVSREKKESFPLTVTSAQKNPTAFYLCASRQGAHSNEKLFFGSGTQLSVL.

V and J are TRBV3-1 (or the pseudogene TRBV3-2) and TRBJ2-6; unclear D gene. V was pared by 6 bases and J by 0 bases, with 9 bases between. This CDR3 is built from 15 residues. The germline V gene has CDR1 LGHDT and CDR2 YNNKEL (reference sequence). The CDR3 region is CASSHDISGANVLTF. The CDR3 DNA sequence: TGTGCCAGCAGTCACGACATCTCTGGGGCCAACGTCCTGACTTTC.

The chain uses TRBV6-1 and TRBJ1-1; 9 bases are a match to TRBD1. The CDR3 extends over 18 amino acids. Losses at the gene ends were 2 bases for V and 1 base for J; bases not matched to a gene: 11. Germline V gene data show CDR1 as MNHNS and CDR2 as SASEGT. CDR3 in DNA: TGTGCCAGCAGTGAAATTTTGGGACAGGGTACATGGAACACTGAAGCTTTCTTT. This gives the protein CASSEILGQGTWNTEAFF.

The rearrangement joins TRBV7-3 to TRBJ2-2; D is unclear. The CDR3 is made up of 14 amino acids. Germline values: CDR1 SGHTA, CDR2 FQGTGA. The V end lost 1 base, the J end lost 5 bases, and 8 bases lay between the germline ends. The CDR3 loop reads CASSLKGETGELFF. The CDR3 DNA sequence: TGTGCCAGCAGCTTAAAAGGAGAGACCGGGGAGCTGTTTTTT.

The genes are TRBV9 and TRBJ2-1, with TRBD2 matching 9 bases. V was clipped by 0 bases and J by 8 bases; unmatched bases: 15. The CDR3 runs to 18 residues. Germline assignment: CDR1 SGDLS and CDR2 YYNGEE. This CDR3 reads CASSVGSSGLANRDEQFF. CDR3 nucleotides: TGTGCCAGCAGCGTAGGGTCGTCGGGACTAGCAAATAGGGATGAGCAGTTCTTC.

V gene TRBV28 combines with J gene TRBJ1-3, with D possibly matching TRBD1 (5 bases). CDR1 and CDR2 from the germline V gene are MDHEN and SYDVKM. The ends were cut back, 3 bases at V and 3 bases at J, with 9 bases in the middle. This CDR3 has 14 amino acids. The CDR3 region has the DNA TGTGCCAGCAGTTTGGGGGGTTTTGGAAACACCATATATTTT. Its protein is CASSLGGFGNTIYF.

The chain carries TRBV6-1 and TRBJ1-4; 8 bases map to TRBD1. Trimming cost V 1 base and J 5 bases; bases outside gene matches: 9. Germline loops: CDR1 MNHNS, CDR2 SASEGT. This CDR3 spans 17 amino acids. The CDR3 sequence is CASSEVHRGSANEKLFF. The CDR3 region has the DNA TGTGCCAGCAGTGAAGTTCACAGGGGGTCTGCGAATGAAAAACTGTTTTTT.

The chain carries TRBV11-2 and TRBJ2-7; 7 bases are a match to TRBD2. The CDR3 is made up of 16 amino acids. Germline assignment: CDR1 SGHAT and CDR2 FQNNGV. The ends lost 0 bases at V and 7 bases at J; junction bases unmatched: 12. CDR3 residues: CASSLDGGVGGREQYF. DNA for the CDR3: TGTGCCAGCAGCTTAGATGGGGGGGTCGGCGGCAGGGAGCAGTACTTC.

This clone was observed a single time. This chain links TRBV19 with TRBJ2-5, with 11 bases aligning to TRBD2. Germline CDR1 LNHDA, CDR2 SQIVND (reference sequence). Trimming took 6 bases from V and 4 from J; bases not matched to a gene: 4. The CDR3 consists of 14 residues. DNA for the CDR3: TGTGCCAGTAGCCGTAGCGGGGGGGGAGAGACCCAGTACTTC. This codes for CASSRSGGGETQYF.

In this sample, this clone turned up a few times. This chain joins TRBV5-1 and TRBJ2-7; tentative D call: TRBD1 (7 bases). There are 15 residues in the CDR3. V lost 0 bases and J 2 bases, leaving 12 bases between the germline ends. Germline V gene lookup returns CDR1 SGHRS and CDR2 YFSETQ. This chain's CDR3 is CASSLGQGLTYEQYF. Here the CDR3 DNA reads TGCGCCAGCAGCTTGGGACAGGGACTCACCTACGAGCAGTACTTC.

The gene calls are TRBV6-5 and TRBJ1-1; D not resolved. The CDR3 is made up of 12 amino acids. Germline lookup yields CDR1 MNHEY and CDR2 SVGAGI. V was shortened by 7 bases and J by 6 bases, with 12 bases between the two germline ends. The CDR3 sequence is CASTPLSAEAFF. For the CDR3, the DNA is TGTGCCAGCACCCCCCTCTCGGCTGAAGCTTTCTTT.

This chain links TRBV7-9 with TRBJ1-1; 8 bases map to TRBD1. With 2 bases clipped from V and 0 bases from J, the junction kept 11 bases outside the gene matches. CDR1 is SEHNR, CDR2 FQNEAQ, per germline (reference sequence). This CDR3 comprises 18 residues. The CDR3 region is CASSLNWRTGPMNTEAFF. DNA of the CDR3: TGTGCCAGCAGCTTAAATTGGCGGACAGGGCCCATGAACACTGAAGCTTTCTTT.

The chain combines TRBV19 with TRBJ1-4; D may be TRBD1 (6 bases). Trimming stripped 4 bases from V and 4 bases from J, with 10 bases between. The CDR3 length is 14 residues. Per germline, CDR1 LNHDA and CDR2 SQIVND (reference sequence). CDR3 sequence reads: CASSNPGVNEKLFF. CDR3 nucleotide sequence: TGTGCCAGTAGTAACCCAGGGGTTAATGAAAAACTGTTTTTT.

The chain recombines TRBV10-3 with TRBJ2-2; 8 bases match TRBD1. With 0 bases clipped from V and 6 bases from J, the junction kept 6 bases outside the gene matches. Germline CDR1 and CDR2: ENHRY and SYGVKD. The CDR3 sequence is 16 residues long. The CDR3 bases are TGTGCCATCAGTGAGTCCCGACAGGGGCTTTCCGGGGAGCTGTTTTTT. Translation gives CAISESRQGLSGELFF.

This clone showed up just once. This chain joins TRBV5-1 and TRBJ2-1, with unresolved D. The V and J ends lost 0 bases and 5 bases respectively, with 6 bases between them. The germline V gene has CDR1 SGHRS and CDR2 YFSETQ. The CDR3 spans 13 residues. In DNA form, the CDR3 reads TGCGCCAGCAGCTTGGCTTTCGACAATGAGCAGTTCTTC. Protein: CASSLAFDNEQFF.

The chain employs TRBV20-1 and TRBJ1-4; TRBD1 is a possible D gene (6 bases). CDR3 length: 14 amino acids. Trimming left V 3 bases short and J 7 bases short, with 15 bases between. Germline V gene data show CDR1 as DFQATT and CDR2 as SNEGSKA (reference sequence). The CDR3: CSASPGGAGEKLFF. The CDR3 DNA is TGCAGTGCTAGTCCCGGGGGGGCAGGTGAAAAACTGTTTTTT.